The T cell receptor (beta chain) described here comes from a study of cytomegalovirus exposure and HLA in healthy donors. Study in general: An early release of data contained approximately 80 million unique TCRs, which came from HLA-typed donors. General study results and limits: In the analysis, some V segments, TRBV6-2 and TRBV6-3 included, were excluded as indistinguishable. In an earlier analysis, in under 700 donors, most V segments appeared productive either ~87% or ~30% of the time. Later analysis identified a missense DCLRE1C variant that was linked to TCR beta V- and J-gene trimming.

Germline trimming cut 3 bases from V and 2 bases from J; bases unmatched to any gene: 9. Germline values: CDR1 PRHDT, CDR2 FYEKMQ (reference sequence). The CDR3 has 16 residues. PCR amplification relied on 60 Vbeta primers (plus 13 Jbeta primers). This table comes from immunoSEQ multiplex PCR, and its TCRdb copy is limited to in-frame clones, with some not included. The data hold around 180,000 clones, with over 65% observed a single time. As for this clone: Its antigen remains unidentified.

Material for sequencing was PBMCs. The receptor was isolated from a woman between 25 and 40 years old in good health and CMV-seropositive. The V and J genes are TRBV13 and TRBJ2-5; 7 bases are a match to TRBD2. Here the CDR3 reads CASSLYMVGGQETQYF. The CDR3 region has the DNA TGTGCCAGCAGCTTGTATATGGTGGGAGGGCAAGAGACCCAGTACTTC. Full variable domain (remainder filled in from reference TRBV13 and TRBJ2-5): AAGVIQSPRHLIKEKRETATLKCYPIPRHDTVYWYQQGPGQDPQFLISFYEKMQSDKGSIPDRFSAQQFSDYHSELNMSSLELGDSALYFCASSLYMVGGQETQYFGPGTRLLVL.